Listed below are T cell receptor beta chains from one sample, sequenced in a study of cytomegalovirus exposure and HLA in healthy donors. Profiling relied on immunoSEQ multiplex PCR, and the TCRdb table lists in-frame clones only, not all of them. The sample records 250,000 to 350,000 clones, 87% being singletons. Input material: PBMCs. These receptors were collected from a woman aged 25 to 39 in good health and CMV-seropositive. Both conserved end residues are part of each CDR3. Fields, in order: V gene, J gene, D gene, clone size, CDR3 protein, CDR3 DNA. The D gene is left open where the match is weak. Clone size is stated in some rows and not others, as once, few, many or a class when expanded.

v_gene: TRBV7-9; j_gene: TRBJ2-7; d_gene: TRBD1; abundance: NA; CDR3aa: CASSRATGKKQYF; CDR3nt: TGTGCCAGCAGTCGAGCGACAGGGAAGAAGCAGTACTTC
v_gene: TRBV6-1; j_gene: TRBJ1-1; d_gene: TRBD1; abundance: few; CDR3aa: CASSEAQGDTEAFF; CDR3nt: TGTGCCAGCAGTGAAGCGCAGGGGGACACTGAAGCTTTCTTT
v_gene: TRBV27; j_gene: TRBJ2-3; d_gene: NA; abundance: NA; CDR3aa: CASSFPGSTDTQYF; CDR3nt: TGTGCCAGCAGTTTCCCGGGGTCCACAGATACGCAGTATTTT
v_gene: TRBV6-5; j_gene: TRBJ2-1; d_gene: NA; abundance: once; CDR3aa: CASSYGSDNEQFF; CDR3nt: TGTGCCAGCAGTTACGGTTCCGACAATGAGCAGTTCTTC
v_gene: TRBV5-1; j_gene: TRBJ2-3; d_gene: NA; abundance: NA; CDR3aa: CASSLERTVDTQYF; CDR3nt: TGCGCCAGCAGCTTGGAGCGGACGGTAGATACGCAGTATTTT
v_gene: TRBV7-8; j_gene: TRBJ2-1; d_gene: TRBD1; abundance: NA; CDR3aa: CASSTPRDRGVGNEQFF; CDR3nt: TGTGCCAGCAGCACACCCCGGGACAGGGGAGTTGGCAATGAGCAGTTCTTC
v_gene: TRBV7-3; j_gene: TRBJ1-5; d_gene: TRBD1; abundance: NA; CDR3aa: CARPGGQGSNQPQHF; CDR3nt: TGTGCCAGGCCTGGGGGACAGGGGAGCAATCAGCCCCAGCATTTT
v_gene: TRBV7-2; j_gene: TRBJ2-5; d_gene: TRBD1; abundance: once; CDR3aa: CASSLLLPGQHRETQYF; CDR3nt: TGTGCCAGCAGCTTGTTACTCCCGGGACAGCATAGGGAGACCCAGTACTTC
v_gene: TRBV5-1; j_gene: TRBJ2-5; d_gene: TRBD2; abundance: NA; CDR3aa: CASSFAASGQETQYF; CDR3nt: TGCGCCAGCAGTTTTGCGGCTAGCGGACAAGAGACCCAGTACTTC
v_gene: TRBV30; j_gene: TRBJ2-5; d_gene: NA; abundance: NA; CDR3aa: CAWTSQETQYF; CDR3nt: TGTGCCTGGACGTCCCAAGAGACCCAGTACTTC
v_gene: TRBV5-4; j_gene: TRBJ1-2; d_gene: NA; abundance: NA; CDR3aa: CASNLGGVSDGYTF; CDR3nt: TGTGCCAGCAACTTGGGAGGGGTATCGGATGGCTACACCTTC
v_gene: TRBV28; j_gene: TRBJ1-2; d_gene: NA; abundance: NA; CDR3aa: CATRILGYGYTF; CDR3nt: TGTGCCACCCGAATTCTGGGCTATGGCTACACCTTC
v_gene: TRBV4-3; j_gene: TRBJ2-5; d_gene: NA; abundance: NA; CDR3aa: CASSRDRQETQYF; CDR3nt: TGCGCCAGCAGCCGAGACAGGCAAGAGACCCAGTACTTC
v_gene: TRBV11-1; j_gene: TRBJ2-7; d_gene: NA; abundance: NA; CDR3aa: CASSLGTGATYEQYF; CDR3nt: TGTGCCAGCAGCTTAGGTACCGGGGCTACCTACGAGCAGTACTTC
v_gene: TRBV6-6; j_gene: TRBJ1-1; d_gene: NA; abundance: NA; CDR3aa: CASSKGGMNTEAFF; CDR3nt: TGTGCCAGCAGTAAGGGTGGGATGAACACTGAAGCTTTCTTT
v_gene: TRBV11-2; j_gene: TRBJ2-7; d_gene: TRBD1; abundance: NA; CDR3aa: CASSGQGKRHEQYF; CDR3nt: TGTGCCAGCAGCGGACAGGGTAAACGGCACGAGCAGTACTTC
v_gene: TRBV30; j_gene: TRBJ1-6; d_gene: NA; abundance: NA; CDR3aa: CAWSVRGSNSPLHF; CDR3nt: TGTGCCTGGAGTGTAAGAGGGAGTAATTCACCCCTCCACTTT
v_gene: TRBV15; j_gene: TRBJ1-5; d_gene: NA; abundance: NA; CDR3aa: CATSRGDTGYSNQPQHF; CDR3nt: TGTGCCACCAGCAGAGGGGACACCGGTTATAGCAATCAGCCCCAGCATTTT
v_gene: TRBV30; j_gene: TRBJ1-6; d_gene: TRBD1; abundance: NA; CDR3aa: CAWRGDRGIRSPLHF; CDR3nt: TGTGCCTGGAGGGGGGACAGGGGAATACGTTCACCCCTCCACTTT
v_gene: TRBV19; j_gene: TRBJ1-2; d_gene: TRBD1; abundance: once; CDR3aa: CASIPGQRRYGYTF; CDR3nt: TGTGCCAGTATCCCGGGACAGAGACGATATGGCTACACCTTC
v_gene: TRBV19; j_gene: TRBJ1-2; d_gene: TRBD1; abundance: NA; CDR3aa: CASSKTGSGYTF; CDR3nt: TGTGCCAGTAGTAAGACAGGGAGTGGCTACACCTTC
v_gene: TRBV6-6; j_gene: TRBJ2-7; d_gene: TRBD2; abundance: NA; CDR3aa: CASTPLAGGYEQYF; CDR3nt: TGTGCCAGCACCCCACTAGCGGGAGGCTACGAGCAGTACTTC
v_gene: TRBV27; j_gene: TRBJ1-2; d_gene: TRBD1; abundance: NA; CDR3aa: CASISTGTKNYGYTF; CDR3nt: TGTGCCAGCATATCGACAGGGACAAAGAACTATGGCTACACCTTC
v_gene: TRBV28; j_gene: TRBJ2-7; d_gene: NA; abundance: NA; CDR3aa: CASSLSPGEDEQYF; CDR3nt: TGTGCCAGCAGTTTATCGCCGGGAGAGGACGAGCAGTACTTC
v_gene: TRBV6-5; j_gene: TRBJ2-1; d_gene: TRBD2; abundance: NA; CDR3aa: CASWAGGYDNEQFF; CDR3nt: TGTGCCAGCTGGGCGGGGGGGTACGACAATGAGCAGTTCTTC
v_gene: TRBV2; j_gene: TRBJ2-7; d_gene: TRBD2; abundance: NA; CDR3aa: CASSPLAGSYEQYF; CDR3nt: TGTGCCAGCAGTCCACTAGCGGGGTCCTACGAGCAGTACTTC
v_gene: TRBV7-9; j_gene: TRBJ1-6; d_gene: NA; abundance: NA; CDR3aa: CASSSGRPDSPLHF; CDR3nt: TGTGCCAGCAGCTCAGGACGGCCAGATTCACCCCTCCACTTT
v_gene: TRBV5-1; j_gene: TRBJ2-2; d_gene: NA; abundance: NA; CDR3aa: CASSYRAISQSNTGELFF; CDR3nt: TGCGCCAGCAGCTACCGGGCCATATCACAATCCAACACCGGGGAGCTGTTTTTT
v_gene: TRBV5-1; j_gene: TRBJ2-4; d_gene: NA; abundance: NA; CDR3aa: CASSLLAQAQNIQYF; CDR3nt: TGCGCCAGCAGCTTGTTAGCTCAGGCCCAAAACATTCAGTACTTC
v_gene: TRBV7-9; j_gene: TRBJ2-7; d_gene: TRBD2; abundance: NA; CDR3aa: CASSSAGGPLSEQYF; CDR3nt: TGTGCCAGCAGCTCCGCGGGGGGCCCTCTCTCCGAGCAGTACTTC
v_gene: TRBV5-6; j_gene: TRBJ1-6; d_gene: NA; abundance: NA; CDR3aa: CASSLMAGSSQGNSPLHF; CDR3nt: TGTGCCAGCAGCTTGATGGCAGGGAGTTCGCAAGGTAATTCACCCCTCCACTTT
v_gene: TRBV6-5; j_gene: TRBJ2-1; d_gene: NA; abundance: NA; CDR3aa: CASRKIGGGYNEQFF; CDR3nt: TGTGCCAGCAGGAAGATAGGGGGGGGATACAATGAGCAGTTCTTC
v_gene: TRBV7-2; j_gene: TRBJ1-2; d_gene: NA; abundance: once; CDR3aa: CASSLEEYQGREGYTF; CDR3nt: TGTGCCAGCAGCTTAGAAGAGTACCAGGGGAGGGAGGGCTACACCTTC
v_gene: TRBV28; j_gene: TRBJ2-3; d_gene: NA; abundance: NA; CDR3aa: CASRPPDRYTDTQYF; CDR3nt: TGTGCCAGCAGACCCCCCGACAGGTACACAGATACGCAGTATTTT
v_gene: TRBV29-1; j_gene: TRBJ2-3; d_gene: TRBD2; abundance: NA; CDR3aa: CSVVLLLAAATDTQYF; CDR3nt: TGCAGCGTTGTCCTCCTCCTAGCGGCAGCCACAGATACGCAGTATTTT
v_gene: TRBV4-1; j_gene: TRBJ1-2; d_gene: NA; abundance: few; CDR3aa: CASSLYFGQPDYGYTF; CDR3nt: TGCGCCAGCAGCCTCTACTTTGGACAGCCTGACTATGGCTACACCTTC
v_gene: TRBV4-1; j_gene: TRBJ2-7; d_gene: NA; abundance: few; CDR3aa: CASSQEALGSGTTYEQYF; CDR3nt: TGCGCCAGCAGCCAAGAGGCTCTTGGCTCGGGCACCACCTACGAGCAGTACTTC
v_gene: TRBV15; j_gene: TRBJ1-5; d_gene: TRBD1; abundance: NA; CDR3aa: CATSRDPGTAGQPQHF; CDR3nt: TGTGCCACCAGCAGAGATCCGGGGACAGCAGGTCAGCCCCAGCATTTT
v_gene: TRBV28; j_gene: TRBJ1-6; d_gene: NA; abundance: few; CDR3aa: CASYGRWSSPLHF; CDR3nt: TGTGCCAGTTATGGACGGTGGAGTTCACCCCTCCACTTT
v_gene: TRBV19; j_gene: TRBJ2-3; d_gene: TRBD2; abundance: NA; CDR3aa: CASTLTSGSTDTQYF; CDR3nt: TGTGCCAGTACCCTGACTAGCGGGAGCACAGATACGCAGTATTTT
v_gene: TRBV19; j_gene: TRBJ2-1; d_gene: TRBD2; abundance: NA; CDR3aa: CASSILGTGGYNEQFF; CDR3nt: TGTGCCAGTAGTATACTTGGGACGGGGGGGTACAATGAGCAGTTCTTC
v_gene: TRBV5-5; j_gene: TRBJ1-1; d_gene: NA; abundance: NA; CDR3aa: CASSTRGEMNTEAFF; CDR3nt: TGTGCCAGCAGCACTAGGGGAGAGATGAACACTGAAGCTTTCTTT
v_gene: TRBV6-5; j_gene: TRBJ2-1; d_gene: TRBD2; abundance: NA; CDR3aa: CASRLGGRGHNEQFF; CDR3nt: TGTGCCAGCAGGCTGGGGGGGAGAGGGCACAATGAGCAGTTCTTC
v_gene: TRBV5-1; j_gene: TRBJ2-1; d_gene: TRBD2; abundance: once; CDR3aa: CASSSRLAGDYNEQFF; CDR3nt: TGCGCCAGCAGCTCGAGACTAGCGGGCGATTACAATGAGCAGTTCTTC
v_gene: TRBV13; j_gene: TRBJ2-1; d_gene: NA; abundance: NA; CDR3aa: CASSRITSFYNEQFF; CDR3nt: TGTGCCAGCAGCCGCATTACTAGCTTCTACAATGAGCAGTTCTTC
v_gene: TRBV29-1; j_gene: TRBJ2-7; d_gene: NA; abundance: NA; CDR3aa: CSVQGRNEQYF; CDR3nt: TGCAGCGTTCAGGGTCGGAACGAGCAGTACTTC